Listed below are T cell receptor beta chains from one sample, sequenced in a study of lymphopenia after photon versus proton radiotherapy. Clones were sequenced by immunoSEQ multiplex PCR, and TCRdb holds only the in-frame ones, with some missing. The sample consists of roughly 49,000 clones, 80% to 95% of them appearing once. The specimen comprised peripheral blood, sampled from a patient treated with photon-based radiotherapy. All receptors derive from a woman between 35 and 50 years old with cholangiocarcinoma. The CDR3 runs from the conserved cysteine through the conserved F or W. D genes are given only for firm matches. Expanded clones get a size class; other rows say once, few or many, or leave the size out.

j_call d_call v_call clone_size cdr3_aa cdr3_nt
TRBJ2-1 TRBD1 TRBV28 - CASSLRLGPGQYNEQFF TGTGCCAGCAGTTTGAGGTTAGGACCGGGACAGTACAATGAGCAGTTCTTC
TRBJ1-1 - TRBV11-2 - CASSSYLNTEAFF TGTGCCAGCAGCTCGTATTTGAACACTGAAGCTTTCTTT
TRBJ2-3 TRBD2 TRBV15 - CATSRDRPGRATDTQYF TGTGCCACCAGCAGAGATCGTCCCGGGAGGGCCACAGATACGCAGTATTTT
TRBJ2-7 TRBD1 TRBV5-8 - CASSLAGREGGGYEQYF TGTGCCAGCAGCTTGGCCGGTCGGGAAGGGGGCGGATACGAGCAGTACTTC
TRBJ2-1 TRBD2 TRBV9 - CASSLSGGLNNEQFF TGTGCCAGCAGCCTCAGCGGGGGGCTTAACAATGAGCAGTTCTTC
TRBJ1-2 - TRBV28 - CASSSSGVANYGYTF TGTGCCAGCAGTTCGTCCGGGGTAGCTAACTATGGCTACACCTTC
TRBJ2-4 - TRBV2 - CASKETAKNIQYF TGTGCCAGCAAGGAGACAGCCAAAAACATTCAGTACTTC
TRBJ2-7 - TRBV19 - CASSIDNRLGYEQYF TGTGCCAGTAGTATAGACAACAGGCTGGGATACGAGCAGTACTTC
TRBJ2-5 TRBD2 TRBV15 - CAIGTSAETQYF TGTGCCATCGGGACTAGCGCAGAGACCCAGTACTTC
TRBJ2-7 - TRBV11-2 - CASSLIRAYPYEQYF TGTGCCAGCAGCTTAATCCGCGCGTATCCCTACGAGCAGTACTTC
TRBJ2-3 TRBD2 TRBV7-2 few CASSPGTSGWLDTQYF TGTGCCAGCAGCCCTGGGACTAGCGGTTGGTTAGATACGCAGTATTTT
TRBJ2-2 TRBD1 TRBV27 - CASSLSGGSTGELFF TGTGCCAGCAGTCTCTCAGGGGGCAGCACCGGGGAGCTGTTTTTT
TRBJ1-1 - TRBV6-1 - CASSKGGREAFF TGTGCCAGCAGTAAGGGGGGTAGGGAAGCTTTCTTT
TRBJ2-1 TRBD2 TRBV28 - CASSTSGTPSSYNEQFF TGTGCCAGCAGCACTAGCGGGACCCCGAGCTCCTACAATGAGCAGTTCTTC
TRBJ2-7 TRBD1 TRBV6-1 - CASSEAGQRSSYEQYF TGTGCCAGCAGTGAAGCGGGACAGCGGAGCTCCTACGAGCAGTACTTC
TRBJ2-7 - TRBV27 - CASSFAGSSYEQYF TGTGCCAGCAGTTTTGCCGGGAGCTCCTACGAGCAGTACTTC
TRBJ2-2 - TRBV6-6 - CASRILVTTGELFF TGTGCCAGCAGGATCCTAGTAACCACCGGGGAGCTGTTTTTT
TRBJ2-1 TRBD2 TRBV2 - CASGLAGADEQFF TGTGCCAGCGGGCTAGCGGGGGCCGATGAGCAGTTCTTC
TRBJ1-6 TRBD1 TRBV4-1 - CASSQDAGQGVSPLHF TGCGCCAGCAGCCAAGATGCGGGACAGGGGGTTTCACCCCTCCACTTT
TRBJ2-1 - TRBV7-2 - CASNSYNEQFF TGTGCCAGCAACTCCTACAATGAGCAGTTCTTC
TRBJ2-7 - TRBV7-9 once CASSLAVSYEQYF TGTGCCAGCAGCTTAGCGGTCTCCTACGAGCAGTACTTC
TRBJ2-7 - TRBV7-9 once CASSIANEQYF TGTGCCAGCAGCATTGCGAACGAGCAGTACTTC
TRBJ2-3 TRBD2 TRBV2 - CASGTSEGTDTQYF TGTGCCAGTGGGACTAGCGAGGGCACAGATACGCAGTATTTT
TRBJ1-5 - TRBV21-1 - CASSRRGFRTGLFRGNQPQHF TGTGCCAGCAGCAGACGAGGATTTCGGACGGGCCTGTTTCGAGGCAATCAGCCCCAGCATTTT
TRBJ2-3 TRBD1 TRBV28 once CASSQGASTDTQYF TGTGCCAGCAGTCAGGGGGCTAGCACAGATACGCAGTATTTT
TRBJ1-1 - TRBV5-1 - CASSLGVGHKLNTEAFF TGCGCCAGCAGCTTGGGCGTGGGACACAAGTTGAACACTGAAGCTTTCTTT
TRBJ1-1 TRBD1 TRBV11-2 - CATGSGGGGVTEAFF TGTGCCACCGGCTCTGGAGGGGGCGGGGTCACTGAAGCTTTCTTT
TRBJ1-4 - TRBV11-2 - CASSLVVRVNEKLFF TGTGCCAGCAGCTTAGTTGTACGTGTTAATGAAAAACTGTTTTTT
TRBJ2-6 - TRBV7-2 - CASSLGHGTNVLTF TGTGCCAGCAGCTTAGGACACGGGACCAACGTCCTGACTTTC
TRBJ2-1 - TRBV7-6 - CASSRAPKAGGVVF TGTGCCAGCAGCCGAGCCCCTAAGGCCGGGGGTGTGGTCTTC
TRBJ1-1 - TRBV7-3 - CASSLTPKASTEAFF TGTGCCAGCAGCTTAACTCCGAAAGCCTCCACTGAAGCTTTCTTT